The 16 T cell receptor beta chains below were found in one sample sequenced in a study of shared clonotypes between healthy human individuals. It was CD45RO-negative cells, positively selected for CCR7, that made up naive CD8 cells, with terminally differentiated effector memory CD45RA+ cells excluded. The repertoire was sequenced with immunoSEQ multiplex PCR; TCRdb's copy has only in-frame clones and lacks some. The table shows about 2,200,000 clones, with roughly 91% occurring only once. The sequenced sample was naive CD8+ T cells from PBMCs. The receptors were gathered from a man younger than 30 in good health. Some clones in this sample may be carry-over from other donors' samples.

With regard to this clone: Other DNA variants within this sample encode the same CDR3. This sequence joins TRBV18 and TRBJ2-7; TRBD1 agrees at 8 bases. This CDR3 comprises 15 residues. CDR1 is KGHSH, CDR2 LQKENI, per germline. Trimming took 3 bases from V and 0 from J; bases not matched to a gene: 4. CDR3 coding DNA: TGTGCCAGCTCACCCGGGACAGGACGCTCCTACGAGCAGTACTTC. Translating gives CASSPGTGRSYEQYF.

This clone was observed once. The V call is TRBV27, the J call TRBJ2-6; 9 bases match TRBD1. The length of the CDR3 is 17 residues. V dropped 1 base and J dropped 2; count of bases not matched to a gene: 3. Germline CDR1 MNHEY, CDR2 SMNVEV (reference sequence). The CDR3 DNA is TGTGCCAGCAGTTTATACGACAGGGGGACTGGGGCCAACGTCCTGACTTTC. Residues: CASSLYDRGTGANVLTF.

This chain uses TRBV9 with TRBJ1-1; D call uncertain. Germline assignment: CDR1 SGDLS and CDR2 YYNGEE. The CDR3 is 17 residues long. Trimming removed 3 bases at V and 0 bases at J, with 18 bases between. CDR3 bases: TGTGCCAGCAGCGACAGCAGAGCTTCATACCTGAACACTGAAGCTTTCTTT. This gives the protein CASSDSRASYLNTEAFF. The whole variable domain, filled in from reference TRBV9 and TRBJ1-1, reads DSGVTQTPKHLITATGQRVTLRCSPRSGDLSVYWYQQSLDQGLQFLIQYYNGEERAKGNILERFSAQQFPDLHSELNLSSLELGDSALYFCASSDSRASYLNTEAFFGQGTRLTVV.

The V gene is TRBV28, the J gene TRBJ1-5; D not certain. The CDR3 is made up of 14 amino acids. CDR1 and CDR2 (germline): MDHEN, SYDVKM. V was cut by 5 bases and J by 1 base, with 9 bases left in between. CDR3 sequence (DNA): TGTGCCAGCAGTACCATGGGGAGCAATCAGCCCCAGCATTTT. Amino acids: CASSTMGSNQPQHF.

This chain uses TRBV27 with TRBJ1-2; D remains ambiguous. Trimming took off 3 bases at V and 5 bases at J, with 13 bases between the two ends. Per germline, CDR1 MNHEY and CDR2 SMNVEV (reference sequence). This CDR3 spans 14 amino acids. This CDR3 is CASSLRAPWYGYTF. The CDR3 DNA is TGTGCCAGCAGTTTGAGGGCGCCGTGGTATGGCTACACCTTC.

The chain is built from TRBV9 and TRBJ2-2; D might be TRBD1 or TRBD2, each matching 5 bases. Germline V lookup: CDR1 SGDLS, CDR2 YYNGEE. CDR3 length: 16 amino acids. The V end lost 3 bases, the J end lost 4 bases, and 16 bases lay between the germline ends. CDR3 nucleotide sequence: TGTGCCAGCAGCGAAGTAGGGGCGGCGGGCACCGGGGAGCTGTTTTTT. Translated, it gives CASSEVGAAGTGELFF.

V is TRBV7-6 and J is TRBJ2-1; 9 bases match TRBD1. V lost 5 bases to trimming and J lost 6 bases; unmatched junction nucleotides: 8. Germline values: CDR1 SGHVS, CDR2 FNYEAQ. The CDR3 runs to 15 residues. CDR3 amino acids: CASSLLQGALNEQFF. The CDR3 DNA is TGTGCCAGCAGCCTACTACAGGGGGCTCTCAATGAGCAGTTCTTC.

This chain uses TRBV28 with TRBJ1-1; D not resolved. This CDR3 has 11 residues. Trimming cost V 6 bases and J 6 bases, with 8 bases left between them. Looked up from germline, CDR1 is MDHEN and CDR2 is SYDVKM. CDR3 nucleotide sequence: TGTGCCAGCAGCCAACCCGCTGAAGCTTTCTTT. Translation: CASSQPAEAFF.

The chain has TRBV7-8 and TRBJ2-7; D uncertain. This CDR3 contains 14 residues. Germline CDR1 SGHVS, CDR2 FQNEAQ. V gave up 1 base and J gave up 2 bases, with 9 bases separating them. CDR3 residues: CASSLDRGTYEQYF. CDR3 bases: TGTGCCAGCAGCTTAGATAGAGGAACCTACGAGCAGTACTTC.

The V and J genes are TRBV7-2 and TRBJ2-1; no definite D call. Trimming stripped 2 bases from V and 1 base from J, with 6 bases between. CDR1 is SGHTA and CDR2 is FQGNSA in the germline V gene. This CDR3 comprises 14 residues. The CDR3 region is CASSLSRSYNEQFF. The CDR3 DNA follows: TGTGCCAGCAGCTTAAGTAGGTCCTACAATGAGCAGTTCTTC. The whole variable domain, filled in from reference TRBV7-2 and TRBJ2-1, reads GAGVSQSPSNKVTEKGKDVELRCDPISGHTALYWYRQSLGQGLEFLIYFQGNSAPDKSGLPSDRFSAERTGGSVSTLTIQRTQQEDSAVYLCASSLSRSYNEQFFGPGTRLTVL.

This clone was seen a few times. CDR3 residues: CASSQGDWLGTEAFF. The CDR3, as DNA: TGCGCCAGCAGCCAAGGGGACTGGCTGGGCACTGAAGCTTTCTTT. The genes are TRBV4-3 and TRBJ1-1; possibly TRBD1 for D (5 bases). This CDR3 is built from 15 residues. Germline V gene sequence: CDR1 LGHNA, CDR2 YSLEER. V lost 1 base and J 4 bases, leaving 13 bases between the germline ends.

The chain couples TRBV9 to TRBJ1-2; no reliable D call. The V end lost 0 bases, the J end lost 5 bases, and 8 bases lay between the germline ends. CDR1 and CDR2 (germline): SGDLS, YYNGEE. CDR3 length equals 13 residues. The CDR3 nucleotides are TGTGCCAGCAGCGTAGGTTTGCAGTATGGCTACACCTTC. Protein: CASSVGLQYGYTF. Full variable domain (remainder filled in from reference TRBV9 and TRBJ1-2): DSGVTQTPKHLITATGQRVTLRCSPRSGDLSVYWYQQSLDQGLQFLIQYYNGEERAKGNILERFSAQQFPDLHSELNLSSLELGDSALYFCASSVGLQYGYTFGSGTRLTVV.

This sequence joins TRBV7-9 and TRBJ1-1; TRBD1 is a possible D gene (6 bases). This CDR3 region has 18 residues. Germline CDR1 SEHNR, CDR2 FQNEAQ (reference sequence). V was shortened by 2 bases and J by 0 bases, with 19 bases between the two germline ends. The CDR3 DNA is TGTGCCAGCAGCTTACCAGAGGGGGGTCGAATCATGAACACTGAAGCTTTCTTT. Its translation: CASSLPEGGRIMNTEAFF.

The V gene is TRBV27, the J gene TRBJ2-1; the D gene is possibly TRBD2 (5 bases). Trimming stripped 4 bases from V and 6 bases from J, with 7 bases between. The CDR3 has 12 amino acids. The germline CDR1 and CDR2 sequences are MNHEY and SMNVEV (reference sequence). The CDR3 here is CASSSTSNEQFF. The DNA of the CDR3 is TGTGCCAGCAGTTCAACTAGCAATGAGCAGTTCTTC.

This clone was seen only once. The CDR3 protein is CASSEAGFGALSNQPQHF. The CDR3 coding sequence is TGTGCCAGCAGTGAAGCGGGCTTTGGGGCTTTGAGCAATCAGCCCCAGCATTTT. This chain connects TRBV2 to TRBJ1-5, with D possibly matching TRBD1 (5 bases). The CDR3 totals 18 residues. CDR1 SNHLY and CDR2 FYNNEI come from the germline V gene. The germline V and J ends were trimmed by 0 bases and 1 base, with 16 bases remaining between them.

The chain carries TRBV19 and TRBJ2-7; D could derive from TRBD1 or TRBD2 (6 bases each). The germline CDR1 and CDR2 sequences are LNHDA and SQIVND (reference sequence). Trimming pared 2 bases from V and 3 bases from J, leaving 11 bases between. CDR3 length: 14 residues. CDR3 sequence (DNA): TGTGCCAGTAGTATAAGGGGGGTAAACTACGAGCAGTACTTC. Protein: CASSIRGVNYEQYF.